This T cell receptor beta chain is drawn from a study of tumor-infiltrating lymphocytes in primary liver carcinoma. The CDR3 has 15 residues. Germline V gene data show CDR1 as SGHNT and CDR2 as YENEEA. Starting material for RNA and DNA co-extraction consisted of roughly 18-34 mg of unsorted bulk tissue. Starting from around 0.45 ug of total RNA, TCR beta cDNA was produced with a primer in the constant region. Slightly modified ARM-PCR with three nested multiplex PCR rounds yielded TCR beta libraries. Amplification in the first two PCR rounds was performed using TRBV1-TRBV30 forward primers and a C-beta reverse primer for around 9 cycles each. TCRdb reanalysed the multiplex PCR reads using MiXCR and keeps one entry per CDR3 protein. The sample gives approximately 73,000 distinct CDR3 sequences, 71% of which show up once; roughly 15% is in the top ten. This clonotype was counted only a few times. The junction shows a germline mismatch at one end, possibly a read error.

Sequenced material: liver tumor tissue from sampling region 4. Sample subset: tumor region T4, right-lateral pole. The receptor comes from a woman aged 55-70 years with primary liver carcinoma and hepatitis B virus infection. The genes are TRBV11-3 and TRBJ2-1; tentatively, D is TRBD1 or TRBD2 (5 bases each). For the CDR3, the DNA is TGTGCCAGCAGCTTATCCGAGACCGGGGCCAATGAGCAGCTCTTC. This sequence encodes CASSLSETGANEQLF.